Listed below are T cell receptor beta chains from one sample, sequenced in a study of cytomegalovirus exposure and HLA in healthy donors. Measured with immunoSEQ multiplex PCR; TCRdb has only the in-frame clones, and not every one. The data contain under 250,000 clones, roughly 85% of them singletons. The sample was PBMCs. These receptor sequences come from a male donor in good health and CMV-seronegative. Both conserved end residues are part of each CDR3. Each record gives: V gene, J gene, D gene, clone size, CDR3 protein, CDR3 DNA. D genes are given only for firm matches. Expanded clones are given a class, and other clones once, few, many or no size at all.

TRBV18	TRBJ2-2	NA	NA	CASSSLPQGVGTGELFF	TGTGCCAGCTCGTCCCTGCCCCAGGGTGTGGGCACCGGGGAGCTGTTTTTT
TRBV28	TRBJ2-1	TRBD2	NA	CASSSPSWAGAPNEQFF	TGTGCCAGCAGTTCGCCCTCTTGGGCGGGAGCCCCCAATGAGCAGTTCTTC
TRBV18	TRBJ2-2	TRBD1	NA	CASSLSQGTTGELFF	TGTGCCAGCTCACTATCACAGGGGACCACCGGGGAGCTGTTTTTT
TRBV28	TRBJ2-7	TRBD2	NA	CASSKSGGYLLEQYF	TGTGCCAGCAGTAAGTCCGGGGGGTACCTACTAGAGCAGTACTTC
TRBV10-3	TRBJ2-7	NA	NA	CAISESRYEQYF	TGTGCCATCAGTGAGTCGCGGTACGAGCAGTACTTC
TRBV30	TRBJ2-1	TRBD2	NA	CAWSAALAGGEQFF	TGTGCCTGGAGCGCGGCACTAGCGGGAGGTGAGCAGTTCTTC
TRBV9	TRBJ2-3	NA	NA	CASSVVFTDTQYF	TGTGCCAGCAGCGTAGTCTTCACAGATACGCAGTATTTT
TRBV21-1	TRBJ1-3	NA	few	CASSKDWEPWYPGNTIYF	TGTGCCAGCAGCAAAGATTGGGAGCCTTGGTATCCCGGAAACACCATATATTTT
TRBV9	TRBJ2-7	NA	NA	CASSPGVTYEQYF	TGTGCCAGCAGCCCAGGGGTTACCTACGAGCAGTACTTC
TRBV6-5	TRBJ2-1	NA	NA	CASIWLNEQFF	TGTGCCAGCATTTGGCTCAATGAGCAGTTCTTC
TRBV5-3	TRBJ2-1	TRBD2	NA	CARSCGTSGNGGRGCVEQFF	TGTGCCAGAAGCTGCGGGACTAGCGGGAACGGAGGCCGCGGATGTGTAGAGCAGTTCTTC